The T cell receptor beta chain under discussion was sequenced for a study of T cell repertoires in cytomegalovirus infection. Study information: As its CMV epitopes, the study selected recently identified HLA-C-restricted and well-studied HLA-B-restricted targets. It was the public TCR beta signatures that indicated both CMV infection and matching HLA type.

This clonotype has only a few counts. The antigen remains undetermined. TCRdb recomputed calls from the reads with MiXCR, one row per CDR3 protein. The sample has 110,000 or so distinct CDR3 sequences, roughly 31% seen once; the top ten hold around two fifths. Germline V CDR1 and CDR2: MNHNY, SVGAGI (reference sequence). The V and J ends lost 6 bases and 4 bases, in that order; junction bases with no gene match: 16. There are 17 residues in the CDR3. The chain uses TRBV6-6 and TRBJ1-1, with 8 bases matching TRBD1. This sample comprised CD8+ T cells from cultured PBMCs, obtained from culture after CMV antigen stimulation. The origin of this receptor is a human donor in good health (CMV status not recorded). Some clones in this sample may be carry-over from other donors' samples. CDR3 region: CASSPAGQGHRSTEAFF. Written as DNA, the CDR3 is TGTGCCAGCAGCCCCGCTGGACAGGGACATCGTTCCACTGAAGCTTTCTTT.